This T cell receptor (beta chain) was sequenced in a study of PD-1 blockade in classical Hodgkin lymphoma. Points from the study as a whole: Patients starting nivolumab less than 1 year after ASCT had lower diversity and were excluded from later analyses. Repertoire differences lack defined causes, possibly disease activity or prior therapy. CD8+ TCR diversity did not rise significantly by C4D1, unlike CD4+. Healthy donors reportedly exceeded newly diagnosed patients in baseline TCR diversity.

Notes on this clone: Its specificity is unknown.

Time point in this sample: cycle 4 day 1 (C4D1), after less than 7 weeks of nivolumab. Every patient had relapsed following autologous stem cell transplantation, and cohorts differed in brentuximab vedotin exposure. The CDR3 consists of 15 residues. V lost 3 bases and J 4 bases, leaving 16 bases between the germline ends. Germline CDR1 SGDLS, CDR2 YYNGEE. Some clones are missing from TCRdb's copy, which holds only in-frame ones; the method was immunoSEQ multiplex PCR. Among tens of thousands of clones listed, 91% were seen once. The chain links TRBV9 to TRBJ1-1, with D perhaps TRBD1 (6 bases). This receptor was obtained from a human donor with classical Hodgkin lymphoma. The material was peripheral blood mononuclear cells (PBMCs), obtained before the fourth cycle of nivolumab. The CDR3 bases are TGTGCCAGCAGCGATCTACAGGGCTTGGCCACTGAAGCTTTCTTT. It yields the protein CASSDLQGLATEAFF. The full variable domain, completed using reference TRBV9 and TRBJ1-1, is DSGVTQTPKHLITATGQRVTLRCSPRSGDLSVYWYQQSLDQGLQFLIQYYNGEERAKGNILERFSAQQFPDLHSELNLSSLELGDSALYFCASSDLQGLATEAFFGQGTRLTVV.